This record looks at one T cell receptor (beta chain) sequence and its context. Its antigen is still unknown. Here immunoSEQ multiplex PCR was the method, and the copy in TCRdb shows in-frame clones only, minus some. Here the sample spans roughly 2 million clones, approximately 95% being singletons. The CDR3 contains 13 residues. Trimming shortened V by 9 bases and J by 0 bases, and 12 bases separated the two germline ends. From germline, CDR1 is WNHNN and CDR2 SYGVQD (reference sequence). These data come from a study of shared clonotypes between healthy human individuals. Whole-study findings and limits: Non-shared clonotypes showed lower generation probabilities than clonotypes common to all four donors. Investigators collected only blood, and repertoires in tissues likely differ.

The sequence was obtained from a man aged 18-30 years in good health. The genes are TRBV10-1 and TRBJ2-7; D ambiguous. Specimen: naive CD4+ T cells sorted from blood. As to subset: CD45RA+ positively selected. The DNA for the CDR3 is TGCGCCAGGAAGGAGAGAGGCTCCTACGAGCAGTACTTC. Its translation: CARKERGSYEQYF.